This T cell receptor beta chain was sequenced during a study of T cells in Graves' hyperthyroidism and ophthalmopathy. Using RNA transcripts as the source, TCR beta CDR3 regions were amplified. First-round RT-PCR of the TCR CDR3 relied on the HTBI primer set. TCRdb fed the multiplex PCR reads into MiXCR, producing one record per CDR3 protein. The sample lists around 430,000 distinct CDR3 sequences; more than 13% were seen once. Notes on this clonotype: A junction end diverges from the germline sequence, so it may reflect a read error.

Per the germline V gene, CDR1 is MRHNA and CDR2 is SNTAGT. The CDR3 runs 15 residues. The genes are TRBV6-4 and TRBJ1-5, with D hard to call. The clonotype was recovered from a woman aged 30 to 39 with Graves' hyperthyroidism. What was sequenced was blood. The CDR3 region has the DNA TGTGCCAGCAGTTACTCAGTGGCAGTCAATCAGCCCCAGCATTTT. It codes for CASSYSVAVNQPQHF.